What follows are 27 T cell receptor beta chains derived from one specimen sequenced in a study of T cell responses to AZD1222 COVID-19 vaccine. Measured with immunoSEQ multiplex PCR; TCRdb has only the in-frame clones, and not every one. This sample has 120,000 to 150,000 clones, with roughly 88% found just once. The sample was peripheral blood, taken 28 days after the second dose of the MenACWY control vaccine. The receptor source for this set is an adult who received the MenACWY meningococcal vaccine as a control.

In its sample, this clone was seen a few times. The rearrangement links TRBV7-2 to TRBJ2-6; no definite D call. Germline CDR1 SGHTA, CDR2 FQGNSA. V was clipped by 8 bases and J by 4 bases, with 6 bases between them. CDR3 length: 12 amino acids. In nucleotides, the CDR3 is TGTGCCAGCGGACGGGGGGCCAACGTCCTGACTTTC. This gives the protein CASGRGANVLTF.

The CDR3 DNA follows: TGTGCCAGTAGTGCAGGGAGGACTGAAGCTTTCTTT. Its protein is CASSAGRTEAFF. The V and J genes are TRBV19 and TRBJ1-1, with a weak D call TRBD1 (5 bases). The V and J ends lost 5 bases and 5 bases respectively, with 9 bases between them. Looked up from germline, CDR1 is LNHDA and CDR2 is SQIVND (reference sequence). The CDR3 extends over 12 amino acids.

This rearrangement joins TRBV5-1 to TRBJ2-5; a weak D match, TRBD1 (6 bases). Germline lookup yields CDR1 SGHRS and CDR2 YFSETQ. Between the trimmed V and J ends, which lost 4 bases and 5 bases, there was a span of 15 bases. The length of the CDR3 is 14 residues. The CDR3 DNA follows: TGCGCCAGCAGCGTACAGGGTTCGTTGGAGACCCAGTACTTC. Its protein is CASSVQGSLETQYF.

The chain joins TRBV30 to TRBJ2-7; D is possibly TRBD1 (6 bases). The V gene lost 1 base and the J gene lost 5 bases, with 12 bases spanning the gap. Per germline, CDR1 GTSNPN and CDR2 SVGIG (reference sequence). The CDR3 has 13 amino acids. The chain's CDR3 is CAWSGQGNNEQYF. Written as DNA, the CDR3 is TGTGCCTGGAGTGGTCAGGGGAACAACGAGCAGTACTTC.

V usage is TRBV2 and J usage is TRBJ1-5; 7 bases are a match to TRBD1. V gave up 5 bases and J gave up 11 bases; unmatched junction bases: 6. CDR3 length equals 12 residues. The germline CDR1 and CDR2 sequences are SNHLY and FYNNEI. CDR3 DNA sequence: TGTGCCAGCAGTACAATACAGGGGACCCAGCATTTT. Its protein product is CASSTIQGTQHF.

The rearrangement links TRBV11-2 to TRBJ2-6; TRBD1 is a possible D gene (6 bases). From germline, CDR1 is SGHAT and CDR2 FQNNGV. V lost 6 bases and J 11 bases, leaving 17 bases between the germline ends. The CDR3 loop spans 14 amino acids. The CDR3 sequence is CASSSGDLRDVLTF. The CDR3 nucleotides are TGTGCCAGCAGTTCAGGGGACCTTCGGGACGTCCTGACTTTC.

The chain uses TRBV18 and TRBJ1-6; D gene ambiguous. CDR3 length: 14 residues. The germline V gene has CDR1 KGHSH and CDR2 LQKENI. Trimming took 3 bases from V and 8 from J, leaving 11 bases between them. The CDR3 bases are TGTGCCAGCTCACCGCGAGGGTCCGATTCACCCCTCCACTTT. It translates to CASSPRGSDSPLHF.

This chain links TRBV19 with TRBJ1-2, with D possibly being TRBD1 (5 bases). V was shortened by 10 bases and J by 6 bases, with 18 bases between the two germline ends. The CDR3 runs 13 residues. Germline assignment: CDR1 LNHDA and CDR2 SQIVND (reference sequence). In nucleotides, the CDR3 is TGTGCCACCCGGGGCAGGACAACGGATGGCTACACCTTC. Translating it yields CATRGRTTDGYTF.

This clone has just a few counts. V gene TRBV9 combines with J gene TRBJ1-6; TRBD1 agrees at 8 bases. This CDR3 is 15 amino acids long. Trimming cost V 2 bases and J 5 bases; bases outside gene matches: 3. Germline V CDR1 and CDR2: SGDLS, YYNGEE. This CDR3 reads CASSVQDRDNSPLHF. As DNA, the CDR3 is TGTGCCAGCAGCGTCCAGGACAGGGATAATTCACCCCTCCACTTT.

The V gene is TRBV5-5, the J gene TRBJ2-6; D gene ambiguous. V shed 2 bases and J shed 15 bases, with 9 bases lying between them. CDR3 length: 11 residues. Germline CDR1 reads SGHKS; CDR2 reads YYEKEE (reference sequence). CDR3 DNA sequence: TGTGCCAGCAGCTTTGGGTTTTCCCTGACTTTC. Its translation: CASSFGFSLTF. Variable domain in full (rest from reference TRBV5-5 and TRBJ2-6): DAGVTQSPTHLIKTRGQQVTLRCSPISGHKSVSWYQQVLGQGPQFIFQYYEKEERGRGNFPDRFSARQFPNYSSELNVNALLLGDSALYLCASSFGFSLTFGAGSRLTVL.

This chain links TRBV4-3 with TRBJ2-2; perhaps TRBD2 as D (6 bases). The germline V gene has CDR1 LGHNA and CDR2 YSLEER. The CDR3 runs 15 residues. Trimming stripped 3 bases from V and 0 bases from J, with 8 bases between. Here the CDR3 DNA reads TGCGCCAGCAGCCAGGGGGGATCGAACACCGGGGAGCTGTTTTTT. Encoded protein: CASSQGGSNTGELFF.

The chain links TRBV29-1 to TRBJ1-2; D remains unclear. Trimming took off 7 bases at V and 0 bases at J, with 9 bases between the two ends. The CDR3 is made up of 12 amino acids. Looked up from germline, CDR1 is SQVTM and CDR2 is ANQGSEA. For the CDR3, the DNA is TGCAGCGGGGTCATAGCTAACTATGGCTACACCTTC. Translating gives CSGVIANYGYTF.

In its sample, this clone was seen once. The chain recombines TRBV6-2 or TRBV6-3 with TRBJ1-2; D unresolved. Trimming pared 6 bases from V and 6 bases from J, leaving 14 bases between. Germline-derived CDR1 and CDR2 are MNHEY and SVGEGT. The CDR3 has 13 residues. The CDR3 reads CASSEDKIDGYTF. CDR3 DNA: TGTGCCAGCAGCGAAGACAAGATTGATGGCTACACCTTC.

The chain uses TRBV5-1 and TRBJ2-1, with 8 bases matching TRBD1. From germline, CDR1 is SGHRS and CDR2 YFSETQ. V was pared by 6 bases and J by 7 bases, with 12 bases of the junction left unmatched. The CDR3 sequence is 15 residues long. CDR3 protein: CASNQGAGIVNEQFF. The CDR3 region has the DNA TGCGCCAGCAACCAGGGGGCAGGAATCGTAAATGAGCAGTTCTTC.

The CDR3 coding sequence is TGTGCCAGTAGTGAAAGAAGACTAGCGGGAGCAGATACGCAGTATTTT. Its translation is CASSERRLAGADTQYF. V is TRBV19 and J is TRBJ2-3, with 12 bases lining up with TRBD2. The germline V gene has CDR1 LNHDA and CDR2 SQIVND (reference sequence). J gave up 4 bases and V 5 bases, and 7 bases lay outside the gene matches. The CDR3 has 16 amino acids.

The V gene is TRBV5-1, the J gene TRBJ1-1; 9 nucleotides match TRBD1. This CDR3 has 14 residues. V lost 3 bases to trimming and J lost 6 bases; unmatched junction nucleotides: 6. Germline lookup yields CDR1 SGHRS and CDR2 YFSETQ. The CDR3 is CASSSGTGFPEAFF. The CDR3 region has the DNA TGCGCCAGCAGCTCAGGGACAGGGTTCCCTGAAGCTTTCTTT.

The sample holds a few counts of this clone. The chain combines TRBV7-8 with TRBJ2-5; 10 nucleotides match TRBD2. Germline CDR1 reads SGHVS; CDR2 reads FQNEAQ. CDR3 length equals 14 residues. V lost 7 bases, J lost 4 bases, and 6 bases stayed unmatched. CDR3: CASTQSGGGETQYF. Here the CDR3 DNA reads TGTGCCAGCACCCAAAGCGGGGGGGGAGAGACCCAGTACTTC.

The rearrangement links TRBV6-5 to TRBJ1-2, with no clear D. V dropped 8 bases and J dropped 4 bases, with 8 bases sitting between them. The germline V gene has CDR1 MNHEY and CDR2 SVGAGI. This CDR3 comprises 11 residues. The DNA for the CDR3 is TGTGCCAGCGGCATCGGCTATGGCTACACCTTC. It encodes CASGIGYGYTF.

The chain is built from TRBV5-1 and TRBJ1-5, with D possibly being TRBD1 (5 bases). V was cut by 0 bases and J by 2 bases, with 6 bases left in between. CDR1 and CDR2 (germline): SGHRS, YFSETQ. CDR3 length: 14 residues. Written as DNA, the CDR3 is TGCGCCAGCAGCTTGGTAGGGGGCAATCAGCCCCAGCATTTT. Amino acids: CASSLVGGNQPQHF.

The J gene is TRBJ2-7, the V gene TRBV6-5; 8 positions match TRBD1. The germline V gene has CDR1 MNHEY and CDR2 SVGAGI. The CDR3 is 15 amino acids. Germline trimming cut 0 bases from V and 4 bases from J; bases unmatched to any gene: 5. CDR3 protein: CASSYSSGGLYEQYF. DNA for the CDR3: TGTGCCAGCAGTTACTCGTCAGGGGGCTTATACGAGCAGTACTTC.

The table lists this clone with a count of one. The chain couples TRBV5-6 to TRBJ1-2, with a weak D call TRBD1 (5 bases). This CDR3 is 12 amino acids long. Trimming pared 1 base from V and 11 bases from J, leaving 12 bases between. Germline assignment: CDR1 SGHDT and CDR2 YYEEEE. CDR3 nucleotide sequence: TGTGCCAGCAGCTTGTGGGGGACGGGTTACACCTTC. This sequence encodes CASSLWGTGYTF.

This rearrangement joins TRBV13 to TRBJ1-1; D may be TRBD1 (6 bases). Trimming took 4 bases from V and 4 from J, leaving 22 bases between them. This CDR3 is built from 17 residues. Per the germline V gene, CDR1 is PRHDT and CDR2 is FYEKMQ (reference sequence). The CDR3 DNA is TGTGCCAGCAGCTCCTTGCCGATTCGGGGGCAGGGCACTGAAGCTTTCTTT. Translated: CASSSLPIRGQGTEAFF.

V usage is TRBV7-3 and J usage is TRBJ2-7, with D hard to call. The V and J ends lost 0 bases and 5 bases respectively, with 8 bases between them. The CDR3 runs 13 residues. The germline V gene has CDR1 SGHTA and CDR2 FQGTGA. CDR3 sequence (DNA): TGTGCCAGCAGCTTAACCCACGAACACGAGCAGTACTTC. Its protein product is CASSLTHEHEQYF.

The chain has TRBV20-1 and TRBJ1-4; D is undetermined. Trimming stripped 6 bases from V and 8 bases from J, with 10 bases between. CDR3 length: 11 amino acids. CDR1 is DFQATT, CDR2 SNEGSKA, per germline (reference sequence). Here the CDR3 DNA reads TGCAGTGCCTTAACAAACGAAAAACTGTTTTTT. Amino acids: CSALTNEKLFF.

The chain has TRBV9 and TRBJ2-5; 14 bases agree with TRBD2. V was pared by 7 bases and J by 1 base, with 3 bases of the junction left unmatched. Germline V gene data show CDR1 as SGDLS and CDR2 as YYNGEE. This CDR3 has 15 residues. In nucleotides, the CDR3 is TGTGCCAGCTCCGGACTAGCGGGGGGCCAAGAGACCCAGTACTTC. Translating it yields CASSGLAGGQETQYF.

The chain is built from TRBV7-3 and TRBJ2-3; a possible D gene is TRBD2 (5 bases). Germline CDR1 SGHTA, CDR2 FQGTGA. With 0 bases removed from V and 8 bases from J, the gap between germline ends came to 6 bases. This CDR3 comprises 12 residues. The CDR3: CASSLTAGTQYF. CDR3 coding DNA: TGTGCCAGCAGCTTAACGGCGGGTACGCAGTATTTT.

This chain joins TRBV28 and TRBJ1-1; D gene unclear. The CDR3 runs to 13 residues. Germline V gene data show CDR1 as MDHEN and CDR2 as SYDVKM. V lost 1 base, J lost 5 bases, and 8 bases lay in between. The CDR3 nucleotides read TGTGCCAGCAGTTTATTGAGCGGGACTGAAGCTTTCTTT. Translating gives CASSLLSGTEAFF. Filled out from reference TRBV28 and TRBJ1-1, the complete variable domain reads DVKVTQSSRYLVKRTGEKVFLECVQDMDHENMFWYRQDPGLGLRLIYFSYDVKMKEKGDIPEGYSVSREKKERFSLILESASTNQTSMYLCASSLLSGTEAFFGQGTRLTVV.